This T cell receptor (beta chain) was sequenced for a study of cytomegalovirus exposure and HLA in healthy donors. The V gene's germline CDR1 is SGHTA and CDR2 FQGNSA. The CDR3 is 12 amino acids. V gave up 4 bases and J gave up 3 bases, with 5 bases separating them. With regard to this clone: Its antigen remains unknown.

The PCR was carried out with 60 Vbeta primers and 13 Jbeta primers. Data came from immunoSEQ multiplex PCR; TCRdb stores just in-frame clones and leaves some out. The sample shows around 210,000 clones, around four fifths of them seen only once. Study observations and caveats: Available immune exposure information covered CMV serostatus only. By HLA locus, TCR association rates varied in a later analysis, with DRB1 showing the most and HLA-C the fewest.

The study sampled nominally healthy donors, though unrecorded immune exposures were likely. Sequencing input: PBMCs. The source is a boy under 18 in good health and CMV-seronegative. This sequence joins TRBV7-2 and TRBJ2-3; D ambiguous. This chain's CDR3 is CASSSSTDTQYF. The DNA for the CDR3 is TGTGCCAGCAGCTCCTCTACAGATACGCAGTATTTT.